This entry concerns a single TCR beta chain. With 0 bases removed from V and 4 bases from J, the gap between germline ends came to 13 bases. This CDR3 is 15 amino acids long. The germline CDR1 and CDR2 sequences are SGHRS and YFSETQ. This entry belongs to a study of blood T cell repertoires in COVID-19. Study-level background: Specimens from acute and convalescent COVID-19 originated in the United States, Italy and Spain. The cDNA or gDNA used as material had been derived from T cells, B-cell-depleted T cells, or PBMCs.

Per the original methods: Estimation of nucleated cell counts relied on the amplification of reference gene primers. TCRdb's table, derived via immunoSEQ multiplex PCR, lists solely in-frame clones and lacks some. V, J and clone size reflect that table, while D and trimming were determined from the DNA. The data contain 140,000 to 150,000 clones, about 87% of them singletons. The sample consisted of peripheral blood. The source of this sequence is a man in his 60s with active or convalescent COVID-19. This chain uses TRBV5-1 with TRBJ1-2; TRBD1 might be the D (5 bases). The CDR3 bases are TGCGCCAGCAGCTTGGCCGACAGTTTGGGCTATGGCTACACCTTC. Its translation is CASSLADSLGYGYTF.